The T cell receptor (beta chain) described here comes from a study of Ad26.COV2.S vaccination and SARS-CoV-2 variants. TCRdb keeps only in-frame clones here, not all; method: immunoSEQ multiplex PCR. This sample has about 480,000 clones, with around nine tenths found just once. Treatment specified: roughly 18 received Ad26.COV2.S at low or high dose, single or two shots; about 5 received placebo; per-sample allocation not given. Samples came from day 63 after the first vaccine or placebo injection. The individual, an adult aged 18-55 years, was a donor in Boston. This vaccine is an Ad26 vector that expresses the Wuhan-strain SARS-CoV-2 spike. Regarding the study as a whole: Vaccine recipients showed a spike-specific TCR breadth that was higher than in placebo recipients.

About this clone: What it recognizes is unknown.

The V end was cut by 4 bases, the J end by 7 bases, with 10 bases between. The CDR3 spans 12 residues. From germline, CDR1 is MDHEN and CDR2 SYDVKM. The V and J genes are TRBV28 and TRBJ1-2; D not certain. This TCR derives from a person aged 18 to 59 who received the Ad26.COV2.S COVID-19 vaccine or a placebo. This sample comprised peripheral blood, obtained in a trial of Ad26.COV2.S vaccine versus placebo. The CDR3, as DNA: TGTGCCAGCAGTTCAGGATCCTCTGGCTACACCTTC. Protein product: CASSSGSSGYTF.